This is a list of T cell receptor beta chains from one sample in a study of PD-L1 blockade in urothelial cancer. Data came from immunoSEQ multiplex PCR; TCRdb stores just in-frame clones and leaves some out. The repertoire consists of about 29,000 clones, with around 80% occurring once and the leading ten covering approximately 3%. This specimen was PBMCs, taken around atezolizumab (anti-PD-L1) treatment. These receptors were collected from a man between 65 and 85 years old with urothelial cancer. Both conserved end residues are part of each CDR3. A D gene is named only where the DNA matches it firmly. Some rows have no size entry. The others give once, few or many, or a class for an expanded clone.

d_call	clone_size	v_call	j_call	cdr3_aa	cdr3_nt
TRBD1	NA	TRBV29-1	TRBJ1-1	CSARTGGSTEAFF	TGCAGCGCTCGGACAGGGGGTAGTACTGAAGCTTTCTTT
TRBD2	NA	TRBV4-3	TRBJ2-4	CASSQARRRRLAGRENIQYF	TGCGCCAGCAGCCAAGCCCGCCGACGCAGACTAGCGGGGCGGGAAAACATTCAGTACTTC
TRBD1	NA	TRBV6-5	TRBJ1-2	CASSYLATGGAYGYTF	TGTGCCAGCAGTTACTTAGCCACAGGGGGCGCTTATGGCTACACCTTC
TRBD2	NA	TRBV6-6	TRBJ2-7	CASKSAGGHDEQYF	TGTGCCAGCAAAAGTGCGGGGGGGCATGACGAGCAGTACTTC
NA	NA	TRBV27	TRBJ2-1	CASSLSAGSFMVDNEQFF	TGTGCCAGCAGTTTATCGGCAGGGTCGTTCATGGTCGACAATGAGCAGTTCTTC
TRBD1	NA	TRBV7-2	TRBJ2-7	CASSGQGATEQYF	TGTGCCAGCAGCGGGCAGGGGGCGACCGAGCAGTACTTC
TRBD2	NA	TRBV25-1	TRBJ2-7	CASSARAGVGYEQYF	TGTGCCAGCAGTGCCCGAGCGGGAGTTGGGTACGAGCAGTACTTC
TRBD1	few	TRBV5-1	TRBJ1-1	CASRETGALEAFF	TGCGCCAGCAGGGAAACAGGGGCGTTGGAAGCTTTCTTT
TRBD2	NA	TRBV4-2	TRBJ2-1	CASSQGSAGLADNEQFF	TGTGCCAGCAGCCAAGGGTCGGCAGGGCTAGCGGACAATGAGCAGTTCTTC
NA	NA	TRBV6-6	TRBJ2-7	CASSYSSGVTYEQYF	TGTGCCAGCAGTTACTCGTCAGGGGTGACCTACGAGCAGTACTTC
NA	NA	TRBV4-1	TRBJ2-1	CASSQDPGGSEQFF	TGCGCCAGCAGCCAAGATCCCGGTGGTAGTGAGCAGTTCTTC
TRBD2	NA	TRBV5-1	TRBJ2-3	CASSFRTSGGPTDTQYF	TGCGCCAGCAGCTTCCGGACTAGCGGGGGCCCCACAGATACGCAGTATTTT
TRBD1	NA	TRBV7-9	TRBJ1-3	CASSFRDRAGNTIYF	TGTGCCAGCAGCTTCCGGGACAGAGCTGGAAACACCATATATTTT
NA	NA	TRBV28	TRBJ2-5	CASTDQETQYF	TGTGCCAGCACTGACCAAGAGACCCAGTACTTC
TRBD1	NA	TRBV19	TRBJ1-5	CASSRRTGQDQPQHF	TGTGCCAGTTCTCGCCGGACAGGCCAAGATCAGCCCCAGCATTTT
TRBD1	NA	TRBV27	TRBJ2-3	CASSLRGQSTDTQYF	TGTGCCAGCAGTTTAAGGGGACAGAGCACAGATACGCAGTATTTT
NA	few	TRBV5-1	TRBJ1-3	CASASTSGNTIYF	TGCGCCAGCGCATCTACCTCTGGAAACACCATATATTTT
NA	NA	TRBV30	TRBJ1-4	CAWSRRRGEKLFF	TGTGCCTGGAGTCGACGGCGAGGGGAAAAACTGTTTTTT
NA	NA	TRBV19	TRBJ1-3	CASSIRTVYTGNTIYF	TGTGCCAGTAGTATCCGGACAGTTTACACTGGAAACACCATATATTTT
NA	once	TRBV7-3	TRBJ2-2	CASSLLNGRVGTGELFF	TGTGCCAGCAGCTTACTAAATGGCAGGGTGGGCACCGGGGAGCTGTTTTTT
NA	NA	TRBV4-1	TRBJ1-3	CASSQDLWGDTIYF	TGCGCCAGCAGCCAGGATCTTTGGGGGGACACCATATATTTT
TRBD2	NA	TRBV5-5	TRBJ2-7	CASSLATSGGLRRAEQYF	TGTGCCAGCAGCTTGGCTACTAGCGGGGGTTTAAGGCGAGCGGAGCAGTACTTC
TRBD2	few	TRBV29-1	TRBJ2-5	CSAEGGTGTSGDF	TGCAGCGCTGAGGGTGGGACCGGGACTAGCGGTGACTTC
TRBD2	NA	TRBV5-1	TRBJ2-2	CASSFNSGGPGELFF	TGCGCCAGCAGCTTCAATAGCGGGGGCCCCGGGGAGCTGTTTTTT
NA	NA	TRBV7-2	TRBJ1-2	CASSSLDGIGYTF	TGTGCCAGCAGCTCTCTCGATGGCATTGGCTACACCTTC
TRBD2	NA	TRBV7-2	TRBJ2-7	CASSQLAGGEGEQYF	TGTGCCAGCAGCCAACTAGCGGGAGGGGAAGGCGAGCAGTACTTC